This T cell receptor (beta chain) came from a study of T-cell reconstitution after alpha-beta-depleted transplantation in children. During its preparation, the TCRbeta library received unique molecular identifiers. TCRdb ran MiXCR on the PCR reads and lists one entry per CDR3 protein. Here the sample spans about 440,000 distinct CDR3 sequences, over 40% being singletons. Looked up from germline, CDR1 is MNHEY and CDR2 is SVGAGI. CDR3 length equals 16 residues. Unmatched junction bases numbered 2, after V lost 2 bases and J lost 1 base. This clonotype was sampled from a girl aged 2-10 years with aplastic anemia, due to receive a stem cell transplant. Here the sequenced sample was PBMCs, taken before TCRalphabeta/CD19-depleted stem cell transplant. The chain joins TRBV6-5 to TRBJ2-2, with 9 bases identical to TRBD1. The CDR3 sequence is CASSYLGQGNTGELFF. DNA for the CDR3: TGTGCCAGCAGTTACCTGGGACAGGGGAACACCGGGGAGCTGTTTTTT.